The TCR beta chain under discussion was sequenced for a study of blood T cells in healthy people across ages. In regard to this clonotype: Its target is unknown.

The extraction recovered at least 5 micrograms of total RNA per sample. Germline CDR1 reads SNHLY; CDR2 reads FYNNEI. The CDR3 totals 12 residues. V lost 7 bases, J lost 5 bases, and 10 bases lay in between. Study-level findings and limits: Per million T cells, the diversity of TCR beta decreased roughly linearly as age advanced.

A J-beta primer mix and a sample-barcoded 5' primer were used in a second PCR of roughly 6 to 12 cycles. Each CDR3 protein is one row after TCRdb ran MiXCR on the 5' RACE reads. The repertoire consists of 600,000 to 800,000 distinct CDR3 sequences, with 40% to 65% occurring once and the leading ten covering about 13%. What was sequenced was blood. This TCR was recovered from a woman aged 80 or over in good health. V usage is TRBV2 and J usage is TRBJ2-3, with D perhaps given as TRBD1 or TRBD2 (5 bases each). The CDR3 sequence: CASKQAGDTQYF. CDR3 coding DNA: TGTGCCAGCAAACAGGCGGGAGATACGCAGTATTTT.